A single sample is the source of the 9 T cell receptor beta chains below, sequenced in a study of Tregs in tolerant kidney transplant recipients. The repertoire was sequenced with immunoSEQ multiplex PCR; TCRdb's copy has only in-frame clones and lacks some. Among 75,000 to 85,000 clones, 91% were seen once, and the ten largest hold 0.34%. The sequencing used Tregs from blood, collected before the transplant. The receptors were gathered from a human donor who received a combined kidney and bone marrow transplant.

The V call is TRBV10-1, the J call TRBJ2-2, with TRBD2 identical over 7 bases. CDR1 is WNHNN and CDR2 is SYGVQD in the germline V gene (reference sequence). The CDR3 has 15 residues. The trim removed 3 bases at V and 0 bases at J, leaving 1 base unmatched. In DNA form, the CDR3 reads TGCGCCAGCAGTGAACTAGCGTCGAACACCGGGGAGCTGTTTTTT. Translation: CASSELASNTGELFF.

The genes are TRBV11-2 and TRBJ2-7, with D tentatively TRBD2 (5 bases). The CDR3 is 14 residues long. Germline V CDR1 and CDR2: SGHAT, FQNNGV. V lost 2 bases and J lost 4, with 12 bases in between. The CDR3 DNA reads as TGTGCCAGCAGCTTAAGCGGACCATTATACGAGCAGTACTTC. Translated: CASSLSGPLYEQYF.

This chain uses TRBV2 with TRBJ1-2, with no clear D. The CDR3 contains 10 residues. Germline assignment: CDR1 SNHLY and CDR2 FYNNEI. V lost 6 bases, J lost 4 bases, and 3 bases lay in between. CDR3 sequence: CASRLYGYTF. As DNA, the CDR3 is TGTGCCAGCAGGCTCTATGGCTACACCTTC.

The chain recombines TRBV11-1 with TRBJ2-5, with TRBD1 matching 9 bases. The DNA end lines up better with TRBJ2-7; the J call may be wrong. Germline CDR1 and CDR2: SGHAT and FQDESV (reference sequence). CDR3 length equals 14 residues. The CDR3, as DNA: TGTGCCAGCTCGCTCCAGGGACAGGGTTACGAGCAGTACTTC. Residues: CASSLQGQGYEQYF.

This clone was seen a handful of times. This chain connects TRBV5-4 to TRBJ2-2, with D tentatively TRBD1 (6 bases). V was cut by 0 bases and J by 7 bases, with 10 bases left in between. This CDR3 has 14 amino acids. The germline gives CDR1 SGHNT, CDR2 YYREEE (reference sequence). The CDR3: CASSLVSGDGELFF. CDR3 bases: TGTGCCAGCAGCTTGGTCTCAGGGGACGGGGAGCTGTTTTTT.

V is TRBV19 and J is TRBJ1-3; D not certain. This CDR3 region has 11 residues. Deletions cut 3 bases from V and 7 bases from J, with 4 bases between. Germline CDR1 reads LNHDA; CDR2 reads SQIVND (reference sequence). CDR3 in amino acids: CASSMWNTIYF. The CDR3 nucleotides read TGTGCCAGTAGTATGTGGAACACCATATATTTT.

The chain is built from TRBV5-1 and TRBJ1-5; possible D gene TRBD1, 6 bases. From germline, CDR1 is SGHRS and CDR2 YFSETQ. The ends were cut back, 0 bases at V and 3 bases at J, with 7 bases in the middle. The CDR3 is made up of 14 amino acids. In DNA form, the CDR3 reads TGCGCCAGCAGCTTGGGGACAGACAATCAGCCCCAGCATTTT. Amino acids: CASSLGTDNQPQHF.

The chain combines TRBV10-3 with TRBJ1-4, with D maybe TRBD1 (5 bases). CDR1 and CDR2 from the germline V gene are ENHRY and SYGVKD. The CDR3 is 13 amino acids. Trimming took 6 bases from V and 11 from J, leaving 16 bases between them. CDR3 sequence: CAIRSRDGEKLFF. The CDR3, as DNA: TGTGCCATCAGGAGTCGGGACGGGGAGAAACTGTTTTTT.

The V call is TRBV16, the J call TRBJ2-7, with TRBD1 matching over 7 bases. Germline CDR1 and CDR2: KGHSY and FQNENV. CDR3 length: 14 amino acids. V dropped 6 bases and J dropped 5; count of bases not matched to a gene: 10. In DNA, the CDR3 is TGTGCCAGCAGTCAGGACAGGCTATCCCACGAGCAGTACTTC. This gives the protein CASSQDRLSHEQYF.